The clone carrying this TCR beta chain showed up many times. This sample is part of a study of T cells after yellow fever vaccination. CDR1 and CDR2 (germline): MNHEY, SVGEGT. The CDR3 covers 15 residues. The V end lost 6 bases, the J end lost 11 bases, and 25 bases lay between the germline ends. Making TCR cDNA involved 5'RACE template switching, which added UMIs and a universal primer site. TCRdb analysed the 5' RACE reads with MiXCR anew, one entry per CDR3 protein. The top ten hold approximately 17% of the sample, which has approximately 96,000 distinct CDR3 sequences, 8.9% seen once. Findings and limits, study-wide: The booster response re-showed most primary clones: 96% CD4, around 90% CD8. The bulk population could contribute abundant contaminating clonotypes to FACS-sorted repertoires.

The sequence was collected from a man aged 18 to 29 who received the YFV17D yellow fever vaccine. The chain links TRBV6-2 or TRBV6-3 to TRBJ1-1; the D gene is possibly TRBD1 (6 bases). The sequencing used CD8+ T cells not binding an NS4B(214-222) dextramer, sorted from PBMCs, collected approximately 15 days after the first yellow fever vaccination. CDR3 DNA: TGTGCCAGCAGCACTCCTCGGTACAGGGCTCTCGTGGCTTTCTTT. Its protein is CASSTPRYRALVAFF.